The TCR beta chain under discussion was sequenced for a study of control samples from healthy donors and cancer patients. Only in-frame clones appear in the TCRdb table, and some are missing; sequencing was by immunoSEQ multiplex PCR. The sample has around 140,000 clones, 75% to 95% seen once. V was cut by 0 bases and J by 2 bases, with 11 bases left in between. Germline CDR1 reads LGHNA; CDR2 reads YSLEER. The length of the CDR3 is 17 residues. The source of this sequence is a man younger than 35 in good health. Specimen: blood. V gene TRBV4-3 combines with J gene TRBJ2-6, with a weak D call TRBD2 (5 bases). The CDR3 DNA follows: TGCGCCAGCAGCCAAGATCGGGGTACTCCTGGGGCCAACGTCCTGACTTTC. It encodes CASSQDRGTPGANVLTF.